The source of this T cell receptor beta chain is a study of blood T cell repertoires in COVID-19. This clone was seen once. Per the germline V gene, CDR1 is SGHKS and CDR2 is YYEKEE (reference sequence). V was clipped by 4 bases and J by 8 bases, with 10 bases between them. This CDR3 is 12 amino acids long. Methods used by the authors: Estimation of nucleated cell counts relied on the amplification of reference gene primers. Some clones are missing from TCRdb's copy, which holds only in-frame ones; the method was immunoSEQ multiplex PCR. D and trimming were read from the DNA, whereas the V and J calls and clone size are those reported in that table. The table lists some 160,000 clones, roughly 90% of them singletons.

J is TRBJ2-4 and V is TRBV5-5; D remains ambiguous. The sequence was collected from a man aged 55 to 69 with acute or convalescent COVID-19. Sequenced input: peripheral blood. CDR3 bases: TGTGCCAGCAGCGGTAACTTGGACATTCAGTACTTC. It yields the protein CASSGNLDIQYF.